This T cell receptor (beta chain) is from a study of blood T cell repertoires in COVID-19. Study details: Samples came from the United States, Italy and Spain, spanning acute and convalescent COVID-19. Sources were T cells, B-cell-depleted T cells, or PBMCs; the material itself was cDNA or gDNA.

Germline-derived CDR1 and CDR2 are KGHDR and SFDVKD. The CDR3 extends over 16 amino acids. Trimming shortened V by 5 bases and J by 5 bases, and 17 bases separated the two germline ends. In the original workflow: Estimated nucleated cell counts came from reference gene primer amplification. Profiled with immunoSEQ multiplex PCR; TCRdb holds only in-frame clones, not every one. That table is the source of V, J and clone size, and D and trimming were worked out from the DNA. The sample shows 52,000 or so clones, about four fifths of them seen only once. This receptor was obtained from a human donor in a cohort sampled during active or convalescent COVID-19. The sequencing sample was made of peripheral blood. The chain employs TRBV24-1 and TRBJ1-4; D may be TRBD1 (6 bases). CDR3 nucleotides: TGTGCCACCAGTGGTCTGCGGGGGGGCAGAAATGAAAAACTGTTTTTT. Translated: CATSGLRGGRNEKLFF.